This T cell receptor beta chain appears in the sequencing data of a study of T-cell memory formation after mild COVID-19. Turning to the study itself: TCR clusters were mostly confined to one donor each. Study results and caveats: Contracting CD4+ clones lay largely in CM and EM, with CD8+ ones residing in EMRA. Later expanders leaned CD4+, whereas clones that contracted between day 15 and 85 were balanced CD4/CD8.

UMIs and sample barcodes were carried by the TCR alpha and TCR beta cDNA libraries that 5'RACE produced using constant-segment primers. Each CDR3 protein gets one entry after TCRdb re-called the 5' RACE reads with MiXCR. The sample comprises about 470,000 distinct CDR3 sequences, around 25% of which are singletons, and around an eighth rests with the top ten. This clonotype showed up just a few times. The antigen is undetermined. V was shortened by 0 bases and J by 0 bases, with 13 bases between the two germline ends. The V gene's germline CDR1 is SGHRS and CDR2 YFSETQ. The CDR3 sequence is 16 residues long.

Sequencing input: PBMCs or a T cell subset sorted from them (not recorded which). This sequence was found in an adult woman who had mild COVID-19 (a few samples of this study predate the infection). Cell type and time point are not known. The gene calls are TRBV5-1 and TRBJ2-7; no clear D gene. CDR3 amino acids: CASSLASPTSSYEQYF. CDR3 DNA sequence: TGCGCCAGCAGCTTGGCCTCTCCGACGAGCTCCTACGAGCAGTACTTC.